What follows are 12 T cell receptor beta chains derived from one specimen sequenced in a study of blood T cell repertoires in COVID-19. Data came from immunoSEQ multiplex PCR; TCRdb stores just in-frame clones and leaves some out. The sample holds 90,000 to 110,000 clones; 85% to 90% are singletons and the top ten take roughly 4.5%. The sequenced material came from peripheral blood. Receptors were obtained from a man aged 45-65 years with acute or convalescent COVID-19.

The V call is TRBV5-1, the J call TRBJ1-1; the match to TRBD1 covers 12 bases. V shed 3 bases and J 13 bases; nucleotides not matched to a gene: 7. Germline V gene sequence: CDR1 SGHRS, CDR2 YFSETQ. This CDR3 is built from 13 residues. For the CDR3, the DNA is TGCGCCAGCAGCTCGGGGACAGGGGGCTATTGTTTCTTT. It codes for CASSSGTGGYCFF. The full variable domain, with the rest looked up from reference TRBV5-1 and TRBJ1-1, is KAGVTQTPRYLIKTRGQQVTLSCSPISGHRSVSWYQQTPGQGLQFLFEYFSETQRNKGNFPGRFSGRQFSNSRSEMNVSTLELGDSALYLCASSSGTGGYCFFGQGTRLTVV.

The chain is built from TRBV19 and TRBJ1-1, with no clear D. The CDR3 contains 14 residues. Germline assignment: CDR1 LNHDA and CDR2 SQIVND (reference sequence). Deletions cut 7 bases from V and 2 bases from J, with 14 bases between. Written as DNA, the CDR3 is TGTGCCAGTATCTCCCCAGGATCTAACACTGAAGCTTTCTTT. It translates to CASISPGSNTEAFF.

The chain employs TRBV28 and TRBJ1-2; D is ambiguous. Per the germline V gene, CDR1 is MDHEN and CDR2 is SYDVKM. V lost 3 bases and J 6 bases, leaving 20 bases between the germline ends. CDR3 length equals 16 residues. CDR3 in amino acids: CASSFERAAAYDGYTF. The CDR3 bases are TGTGCCAGCAGTTTCGAGCGAGCGGCGGCATATGATGGCTACACCTTC.

The V call is TRBV6-2 or TRBV6-3, the J call TRBJ2-4; D may be TRBD2 (5 bases). V lost 5 bases, J lost 0 bases, and 11 bases lay in between. The V gene's germline CDR1 is MNHEY and CDR2 SVGEGT. The CDR3 is made up of 15 amino acids. The CDR3 region has the DNA TGTGCCAGCAGTCCCGGAGGTACAGCCAAAAACATTCAGTACTTC. Translating gives CASSPGGTAKNIQYF.

The chain employs TRBV30 and TRBJ1-3, with 7 bases matching TRBD1. This CDR3 spans 14 amino acids. Germline CDR1 GTSNPN, CDR2 SVGIG (reference sequence). J lost 7 bases, V lost 3 bases, and 9 bases had no gene match. In DNA, the CDR3 is TGTGCCTGGAGGGGCCGGGACAGTTGGAACACCATATATTTT. It codes for CAWRGRDSWNTIYF.

This rearrangement joins TRBV5-4 to TRBJ2-3; 8 bases line up with TRBD2. CDR1 SGHNT and CDR2 YYREEE come from the germline V gene (reference sequence). The J segment lost 11 bases and the V segment lost 7 bases, leaving 15 bases of the junction unmatched. The CDR3 is 14 amino acids. The CDR3 DNA reads as TGTGCCAGCTCATCGGGGGGGGGCCATATAGGGCAGTATTTT. Residues: CASSSGGGHIGQYF.

This clone was counted a single time. V gene TRBV19 combines with J gene TRBJ2-2, with 8 positions matching TRBD2. Germline V CDR1 and CDR2: LNHDA, SQIVND (reference sequence). This CDR3 is built from 15 residues. V gave up 7 bases and J gave up 6 bases; unmatched junction bases: 10. CDR3 nucleotides: TGTGCCAGTACCAAGAATAGCGGGGTTCCCGGGGAGCTGTTTTTT. Its translation: CASTKNSGVPGELFF.

The chain employs TRBV6-5 and TRBJ1-4; the match to TRBD1 covers 11 bases. The CDR3 is 13 residues long. Trimming at V came to 6 bases and at J to 10 bases, leaving 4 bases not matched to a gene. Germline V gene lookup returns CDR1 MNHEY and CDR2 SVGAGI. CDR3 sequence (DNA): TGTGCCAGCAGGGCGGGACAGGGGGGAAAACTGTTTTTT. As protein: CASRAGQGGKLFF.

CDR3 sequence: CASSYYSSYNEQFF. CDR3 DNA sequence: TGTGCCAGCAGTTACTACAGCTCCTACAATGAGCAGTTCTTC. The chain is built from TRBV6-5 and TRBJ2-1; D uncertain. The germline CDR1 and CDR2 sequences are MNHEY and SVGAGI. V lost 1 base and J lost 0, with 4 bases in between. The length of the CDR3 is 14 residues.

This clone was seen a single time. For the CDR3, the DNA is TGTGCCAGCTCACTTATCAACCCGGGACAGGGTGGGACTGAAGCTTTCTTT. The encoded protein is CASSLINPGQGGTEAFF. This chain joins TRBV18 and TRBJ1-1; TRBD1 aligns across 9 bases. CDR3 length equals 17 residues. Trimming removed 4 bases from V and 5 bases from J; junction bases left unmatched: 14. Germline V gene lookup returns CDR1 KGHSH and CDR2 LQKENI.

This chain connects TRBV5-4 to TRBJ2-5, with 7 nucleotides matching TRBD1. V shed 2 bases and J 4 bases; nucleotides not matched to a gene: 5. From germline, CDR1 is SGHNT and CDR2 YYREEE (reference sequence). This CDR3 has 14 residues. The CDR3 protein is CASSFGQAAETQYF. The DNA for the CDR3 is TGTGCCAGCAGCTTCGGACAGGCAGCAGAGACCCAGTACTTC.

This clone was seen once. The chain uses TRBV10-1 and TRBJ2-2, with 8 nucleotides matching TRBD1. The V gene end was trimmed by 6 bases and the J gene end by 4 bases; junction bases not matched to a gene: 1. The CDR3 sequence is 13 residues long. From germline, CDR1 is WNHNN and CDR2 SYGVQD (reference sequence). The CDR3 coding sequence is TGCGCCAGCAGCGGACAGGGCACCGGGGAGCTGTTTTTT. Its translation: CASSGQGTGELFF.